The 11 T cell receptor beta chains in this list originate from one sample, sequenced in a study of graft-versus-host responses after intestinal transplantation. Sequencing was performed with immunoSEQ multiplex PCR; in TCRdb, only in-frame clones are kept and a portion is missing. The sample lists nearly 95,000 clones, around 93% seen once, with about 2% in the top ten. For these TCRs, the target antigens are not known. Sequenced material: unstimulated CD8+ T cells sorted from spleen or lymph node cells, taken before intestinal transplant. All receptors come from a human donor who received an intestinal transplant.

V gene TRBV9 combines with J gene TRBJ2-6; D might be TRBD1 (5 bases). The germline gives CDR1 SGDLS, CDR2 YYNGEE. The CDR3 runs 16 residues. V lost 0 bases, J lost 0 bases, and 7 bases lay in between. The CDR3 DNA is TGTGCCAGCAGCGTAGGAGACAGCTCTGGGGCCAACGTCCTGACTTTC. Translation gives CASSVGDSSGANVLTF.

The rearrangement uses TRBV7-7 and TRBJ2-6; 8 bases match TRBD1. V trimming: 3 bases; J trimming: 1 base; junction bases outside the gene matches: 11. Germline lookup yields CDR1 SSHAT and CDR2 FNYEAQ (reference sequence). The CDR3 runs to 19 residues. The DNA of the CDR3 is TGTGCCAGCAGCTTCCCGCCGGGACAGGATTCATCTGGGGCCAACGTCCTGACTTTC. Translated: CASSFPPGQDSSGANVLTF.

This clone was detected once. The chain carries TRBV6-1 and TRBJ1-2; 12 bases fit TRBD1. This CDR3 spans 16 amino acids. Germline CDR1 is MNHNS and CDR2 is SASEGT. V lost 1 base and J lost 8; bases outside the gene matches: 8. The CDR3: CASSEEMGQGAWGYTF. In DNA form, the CDR3 reads TGTGCCAGCAGTGAAGAAATGGGACAGGGGGCCTGGGGCTACACCTTC.

The chain is built from TRBV15 and TRBJ2-5, with TRBD1 identical over 8 bases. This CDR3 has 11 residues. The germline gives CDR1 LNHNV, CDR2 YYDKDF (reference sequence). V lost 10 bases, J lost 4 bases, and 2 bases stayed unmatched. CDR3 bases: TGTGCCATCGACAGGGGAGAGACCCAGTACTTC. This translates into CAIDRGETQYF.

The rearrangement uses TRBV11-2 and TRBJ2-1; TRBD1 agrees at 8 bases. CDR1 and CDR2 (germline): SGHAT, FQNNGV. The V and J ends lost 3 bases and 8 bases, in that order; junction bases with no gene match: 6. This CDR3 is built from 14 residues. The CDR3 sequence: CASSFGQGTDEQFF. CDR3 DNA sequence: TGTGCCAGCAGCTTCGGACAGGGCACGGATGAGCAGTTCTTC. The whole variable domain, remainder taken from reference TRBV11-2 and TRBJ2-1, is EAGVAQSPRYKIIEKRQSVAFWCNPISGHATLYWYQQILGQGPKLLIQFQNNGVVDDSQLPKDRFSAERLKGVDSTLKIQPAKLEDSAVYLCASSFGQGTDEQFFGPGTRLTVL.

Details on this clone: Other DNA sequences in this specimen translate into the identical CDR3. The J gene is TRBJ1-2, the V gene TRBV18; D not resolved. Deletions cut 9 bases from V and 5 bases from J, with 19 bases between. This CDR3 comprises 14 residues. Germline CDR1 KGHSH, CDR2 LQKENI. The CDR3 DNA reads as TGTGCCAGTAGTGATTCCGTGACACTTTATGGCTACACCTTC. As protein: CASSDSVTLYGYTF.

The J gene is TRBJ2-7, the V gene TRBV11-2; the D gene is possibly TRBD1 (5 bases). The CDR3 is made up of 13 amino acids. Trimming shortened V by 6 bases and J by 3 bases, and 12 bases separated the two germline ends. The germline gives CDR1 SGHAT, CDR2 FQNNGV. Written as DNA, the CDR3 is TGTGCCAGCAGTACAACAGGAGACTACGAGCAGTACTTC. As protein: CASSTTGDYEQYF.

This sequence joins TRBV25-1 and TRBJ2-3; the match to TRBD1 covers 7 bases. Germline CDR1 reads MGHDK; CDR2 reads SYGVNS. Trimming removed 3 bases from V and 10 bases from J; junction bases left unmatched: 7. The CDR3 has 13 amino acids. CDR3 in DNA: TGTGCCAGCAGTGACGATACAGGGGACGCGCAGTATTTT. It translates to CASSDDTGDAQYF. The variable domain in full, completed from reference TRBV25-1 and TRBJ2-3, reads EADIYQTPRYLVIGTGKKITLECSQTMGHDKMYWYQQDPGMELHLIHYSYGVNSTEKGDLSSESTVSRIRTEHFPLTLESARPSHTSQYLCASSDDTGDAQYFGPGTRLTVL.

V and J are TRBV7-2 and TRBJ1-6, with D possibly matching TRBD1 (6 bases). The CDR3 totals 18 residues. In germline, CDR1 is SGHTA, CDR2 FQGNSA. V lost 4 bases, J lost 3 bases, and 19 bases lay in between. The CDR3 protein is CASSSPRTAVIYNSPLHF. The CDR3 DNA sequence: TGTGCCAGCAGCTCCCCCCGGACAGCCGTAATCTATAATTCACCCCTCCACTTT.

The gene calls are TRBV30 and TRBJ1-1, with D perhaps matching TRBD1 (6 bases). The CDR3 totals 13 residues. Germline lookup yields CDR1 GTSNPN and CDR2 SVGIG (reference sequence). Trimming removed 3 bases at V and 4 bases at J, with 12 bases between. The DNA for the CDR3 is TGTGCCTGGAGCCTGACAGGTTCCACTGAAGCTTTCTTT. This gives the protein CAWSLTGSTEAFF.

This chain connects TRBV29-1 to TRBJ1-1; D is unresolved. V was cut by 7 bases and J by 0 bases, with 3 bases left in between. The CDR3 loop spans 10 amino acids. The germline CDR1 and CDR2 sequences are SQVTM and ANQGSEA. The CDR3 spells CSGVNTEAFF. The CDR3 DNA follows: TGCAGCGGAGTGAACACTGAAGCTTTCTTT.